These T cell receptor beta chains were read from a single sample in a study of identical twins. TCRdb re-derived calls from the 5' RACE reads in MiXCR, one entry per CDR3 protein. The sample includes 200,000 or so distinct CDR3 sequences, 7.5% of them seen just once. A further study also used this sample, focusing on yellow fever vaccine responses in identical twins.

The sequenced material came from memory (CD45RO+) T cells sorted from blood. Receptor source: a woman younger than 35 in good health. CDR3s include the opening cysteine and the closing phenylalanine or tryptophan. A D gene is named only where the DNA matches it firmly. The size field is filled for only some rows; it gives once, few, many or a size class.

V	length	size	D	J	CDR3	DNA
TRBV12-3/TRBV12-4	14	many	.	TRBJ1-4	CASRWTQTNEKLFF	TGTGCCAGCAGGTGGACACAAACTAATGAAAAACTGTTTTTT
TRBV6-1	14	.	.	TRBJ2-7	CASSEAAGRGEQYF	TGTGCCAGCAGTGAAGCGGCGGGCCGTGGCGAGCAGTACTTC
TRBV4-3	16	many	.	TRBJ1-6	CASSQDNRQGNSPLHF	TGCGCCAGCAGCCAAGATAATAGGCAGGGAAATTCACCCCTCCACTTT
TRBV10-3	12	many	TRBD2	TRBJ2-3	CASGAGVNTQYF	TGTGCCAGCGGAGCGGGAGTAAATACGCAGTATTTT
TRBV27	14	few	.	TRBJ1-6	CASSLIGVNSPLHF	TGTGCCAGCAGTTTAATTGGGGTTAATTCACCCCTCCACTTT
TRBV6-5	13	many	.	TRBJ1-1	CASRLQMNTEAFF	TGTGCCAGCAGATTACAAATGAACACTGAAGCTTTCTTT
TRBV9	15	few	.	TRBJ1-3	CASSLQARPGNTIYF	TGTGCCAGCAGCCTACAGGCCCGACCTGGAAACACCATATATTTT
TRBV11-2	15	many	TRBD1	TRBJ2-7	CASRHLRTGGIEQYF	TGTGCCAGCAGACACCTCAGGACAGGGGGCATCGAGCAGTACTTC
TRBV7-2	15	few	TRBD1	TRBJ1-4	CASSPRQGTNEKLFF	TGTGCCAGCAGCCCCCGACAGGGTACTAATGAAAAACTGTTTTTT
TRBV7-2	15	.	TRBD2	TRBJ2-7	CASSLAAGGQGEQYF	TGTGCCAGCAGCTTAGCGGCGGGAGGTCAAGGCGAGCAGTACTTC
TRBV9	14	.	.	TRBJ2-7	CASTVGASSSGQYF	TGTGCCAGCACTGTGGGAGCGAGTTCATCGGGGCAGTACTTC
TRBV7-9	14	few	.	TRBJ2-3	CASSPRLGPDTQYF	TGTGCCAGCAGCCCACGACTAGGTCCAGATACGCAGTATTTT
TRBV6-2/TRBV6-3	18	.	TRBD1	TRBJ2-6	CASRRTGSTDSGANVLTF	TGTGCCAGCAGACGGACAGGGTCAACCGACTCTGGGGCCAACGTCCTGACTTTC
TRBV11-1	23	.	TRBD2	TRBJ2-3	CASSLAPSGRSFGFSVSTDTQYF	TGTGCCAGCAGCTTAGCGCCTAGCGGGAGGTCGTTCGGTTTTTCGGTTAGCACAGATACGCAGTATTTT
TRBV19	13	once	TRBD1	TRBJ2-2	CASSETGGVELFF	TGTGCCAGTAGTGAGACAGGGGGCGTGGAGCTGTTTTTT
TRBV5-6	13	.	.	TRBJ2-3	CASSDVGSDTQYF	TGTGCCAGCAGCGACGTAGGGTCAGATACGCAGTATTTT
TRBV11-3	14	few	.	TRBJ2-3	CASSEHPLVGPQYF	TGTGCCAGCAGCGAGCACCCCTTAGTGGGTCCGCAGTATTTT
TRBV6-2/TRBV6-3	13	many	TRBD1	TRBJ1-2	CASRGTANYGYTF	TGTGCCAGCAGGGGGACAGCTAACTATGGCTACACCTTC
TRBV5-1	13	many	.	TRBJ2-2	CASSLELAGELFF	TGCGCCAGCAGCTTGGAGCTAGCTGGGGAGCTGTTTTTT
TRBV12-3/TRBV12-4	14	many	.	TRBJ1-5	CASSSGDSNQPQHF	TGTGCCAGCAGTAGCGGGGACAGCAATCAGCCCCAGCATTTT
TRBV4-3	14	few	TRBD1	TRBJ2-2	CASSQEGGGGELFF	TGCGCCAGCAGCCAAGAAGGGGGCGGCGGGGAGCTGTTTTTT
TRBV29-1	13	few	.	TRBJ1-3	CSVVGVSGNTIYF	TGCAGCGTTGTAGGGGTATCTGGAAACACCATATATTTT
TRBV9	16	.	.	TRBJ1-4	CAGSATSGLGYEKLFF	TGTGCCGGCAGCGCGACATCGGGGCTAGGGTACGAAAAACTGTTTTTT
TRBV6-5	16	many	.	TRBJ1-6	CASSYSTGPDNSPLHF	TGTGCCAGCAGTTACTCGACAGGCCCCGATAATTCACCCCTCCACTTT
TRBV12-3/TRBV12-4	16	few	.	TRBJ2-4	CASGKRGISAKNIQYF	TGTGCCAGCGGAAAGAGGGGGATATCAGCCAAAAACATTCAGTACTTC
TRBV20-1	13	few	.	TRBJ2-7	CSARATVTPEQYF	TGCAGTGCTAGGGCGACAGTGACACCCGAGCAGTACTTC
TRBV5-1	12	many	.	TRBJ1-2	CASSFQGYGYTF	TGCGCCAGCAGCTTTCAAGGCTATGGCTACACCTTC
TRBV2	15	.	TRBD1	TRBJ2-5	CASSATGVVGETQYF	TGTGCCAGCAGTGCCACAGGGGTTGTGGGAGAGACCCAGTACTTC
TRBV3-1	12	many	.	TRBJ2-1	CASSQDGRPGFF	TGTGCCAGCAGCCAAGATGGTCGCCCAGGGTTCTTC
TRBV5-1	13	many	.	TRBJ1-1	CASSQGMNTEAFF	TGCGCCAGCAGCCAAGGGATGAACACTGAAGCTTTCTTT
TRBV7-6	14	few	.	TRBJ2-1	CASSLVSAGREQFF	TGTGCCAGCAGCTTAGTCTCGGCTGGCAGGGAACAGTTCTTC
TRBV11-2	16	.	.	TRBJ1-3	CASSPGDFFSGNTIYF	TGTGCCAGCAGCCCGGGGGACTTCTTCTCTGGAAACACCATATATTTT
TRBV6-4	14	few	TRBD2	TRBJ2-3	CASSGLATSDTQYF	TGTGCCAGCAGTGGACTAGCTACCTCAGATACGCAGTATTTT